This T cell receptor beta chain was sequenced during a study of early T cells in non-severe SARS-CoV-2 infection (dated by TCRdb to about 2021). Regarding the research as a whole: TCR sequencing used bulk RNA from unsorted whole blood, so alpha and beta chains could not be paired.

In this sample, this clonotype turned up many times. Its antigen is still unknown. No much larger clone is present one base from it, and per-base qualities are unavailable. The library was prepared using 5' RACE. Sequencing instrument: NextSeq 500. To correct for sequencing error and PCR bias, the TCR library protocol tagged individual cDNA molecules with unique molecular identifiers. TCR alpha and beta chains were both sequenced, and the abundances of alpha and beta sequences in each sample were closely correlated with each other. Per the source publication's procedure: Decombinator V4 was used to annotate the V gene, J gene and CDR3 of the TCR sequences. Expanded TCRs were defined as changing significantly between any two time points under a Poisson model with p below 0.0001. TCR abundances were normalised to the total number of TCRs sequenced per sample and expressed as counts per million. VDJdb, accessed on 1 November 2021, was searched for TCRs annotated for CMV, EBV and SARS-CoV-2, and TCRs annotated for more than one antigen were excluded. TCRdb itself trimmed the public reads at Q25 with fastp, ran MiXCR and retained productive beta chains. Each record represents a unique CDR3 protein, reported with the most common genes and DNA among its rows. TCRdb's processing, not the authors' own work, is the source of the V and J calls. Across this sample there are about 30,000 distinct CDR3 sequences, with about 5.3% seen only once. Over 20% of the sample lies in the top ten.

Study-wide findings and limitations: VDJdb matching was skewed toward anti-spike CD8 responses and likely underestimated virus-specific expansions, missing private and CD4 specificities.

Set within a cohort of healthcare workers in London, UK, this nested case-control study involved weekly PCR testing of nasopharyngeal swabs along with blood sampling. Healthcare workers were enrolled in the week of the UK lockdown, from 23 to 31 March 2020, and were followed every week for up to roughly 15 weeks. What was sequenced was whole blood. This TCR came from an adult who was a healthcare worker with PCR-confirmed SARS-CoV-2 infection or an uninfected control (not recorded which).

The DNA sequence is TGTGCCAGCTCAGAGGGGGCGCGGAATGAGCAGTTCTTC. This codes for CASSEGARNEQFF. This chain is built from TRBV18 and TRBJ2-1; the junction holds 7 bases that match TRBD1. Reading the germline V gene gives CDR1 KGHSH and CDR2 LQKENI. From its cysteine to its phenylalanine, the CDR3 spans 13 amino acids. Only the CDR3 region is kept as DNA, spanning 39 bases read in frame from base 1. Clipping removes 5 bases from V and 7 bases from J, with 5 as the unmatched junction base count.